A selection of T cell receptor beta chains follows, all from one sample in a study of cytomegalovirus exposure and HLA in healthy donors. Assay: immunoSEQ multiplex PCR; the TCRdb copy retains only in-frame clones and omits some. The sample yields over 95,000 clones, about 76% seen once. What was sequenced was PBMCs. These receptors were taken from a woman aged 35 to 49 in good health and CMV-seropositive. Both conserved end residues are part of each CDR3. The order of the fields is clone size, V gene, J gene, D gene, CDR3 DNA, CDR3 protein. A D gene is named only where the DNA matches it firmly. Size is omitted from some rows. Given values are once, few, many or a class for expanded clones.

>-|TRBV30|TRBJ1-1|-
TGTGCCTGGAACCCTGACAGGCTCACTACTGAAGCTTTCTTT
CAWNPDRLTTEAFF
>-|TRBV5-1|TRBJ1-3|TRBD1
TGCGCCAGCAGCATCGCCGGGACAGGGACACTCCTCGGAAACACCATATATTTT
CASSIAGTGTLLGNTIYF
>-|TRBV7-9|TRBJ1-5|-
TGTGCCAGCAGCTTAAGGGGTGACCAGCCCCAGCATTTT
CASSLRGDQPQHF
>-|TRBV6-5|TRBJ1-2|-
TGTGCCAGCAGGGATACAGGGTACTACTATGGCTACACCTTC
CASRDTGYYYGYTF
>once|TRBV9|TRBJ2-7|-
TGTGCCAGCAGCGTACAACGGTCCCCCGGGGAGCAGTACTTC
CASSVQRSPGEQYF
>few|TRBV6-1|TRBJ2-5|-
TGTGCCAGCAGTAACGGGATGCAAGAGACCCAGTACTTC
CASSNGMQETQYF
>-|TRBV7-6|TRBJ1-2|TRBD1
TGTGCCAGCAGCCCCCCCCCGGGACAGGGGATTGGCTACACCTTC
CASSPPPGQGIGYTF
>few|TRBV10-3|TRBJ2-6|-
TGTGCCATCACCGAGCAAGTCTCTGGGGCCAACGTCCTGACTTTC
CAITEQVSGANVLTF
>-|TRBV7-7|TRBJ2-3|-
TGTGCTAGCAGCTTAGACAGGCATACAGATACGCAGTATTTT
CASSLDRHTDTQYF
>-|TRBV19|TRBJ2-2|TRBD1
TGTGCCAGCCAGACAGGGGGAGTGAACACCGGGGAGCTGTTTTTT
CASQTGGVNTGELFF
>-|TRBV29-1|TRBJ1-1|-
TGCAGCGTTGTGGGGCAGAACACTGAAGCTTTCTTT
CSVVGQNTEAFF
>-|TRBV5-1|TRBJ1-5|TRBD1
TGCGCCAGCAGCTTGGGGGACAGGGGTCAGCCCCAGCATTTT
CASSLGDRGQPQHF
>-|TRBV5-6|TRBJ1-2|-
TGTGCCAGCAGCTTGAGGGGGACACGACTTAACTATGGCTACACCTTC
CASSLRGTRLNYGYTF
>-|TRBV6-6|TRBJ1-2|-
TGTGCCAGCAGTCGCGGACAGAACTATGGCTACACCTTC
CASSRGQNYGYTF
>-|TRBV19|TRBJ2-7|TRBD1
TGTGCCAGTACCAACCGACAGGGAGAGCAGTACTTC
CASTNRQGEQYF
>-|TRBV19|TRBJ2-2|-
TGTGCCAGTAGTATAGGGCAGGTACGCACCGGGGAGCTGTTTTTT
CASSIGQVRTGELFF
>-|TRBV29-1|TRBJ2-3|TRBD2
TGCAGCGTTGAAGCCGGGGGGGCGAGCACAGATACGCAGTATTTT
CSVEAGGASTDTQYF
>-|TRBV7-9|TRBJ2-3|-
TGTGCCAGCAGCCCTGGACAGCCAGGCACAGATACGCAGTATTTT
CASSPGQPGTDTQYF
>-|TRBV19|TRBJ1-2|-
TGTGCCAGCAGAAACCCAGAGGGATGGGCTGGCTACACCTTC
CASRNPEGWAGYTF
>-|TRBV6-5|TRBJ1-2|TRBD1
TGTGCCAGCAGTTACTCAGCAGGGGGTAACTATGGCTACACCTTC
CASSYSAGGNYGYTF
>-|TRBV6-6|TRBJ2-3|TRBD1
TGTGCCAGCAGCCAGACAGGGGGCAATTCAGATACGCAGTATTTT
CASSQTGGNSDTQYF
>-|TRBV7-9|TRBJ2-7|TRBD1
TGTGCCAGCAGCTTGGACAGGGGCCCCTACGAGCAGTACTTC
CASSLDRGPYEQYF
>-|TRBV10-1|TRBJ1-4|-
TGCGCCAGCTCTAGGGGAGGAGATGAAAAACTGTTTTTT
CASSRGGDEKLFF
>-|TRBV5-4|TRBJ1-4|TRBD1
TGTGCCAGCAGCCCAGGGGGCACAAGGGAAAAACTGTTTTTT
CASSPGGTREKLFF
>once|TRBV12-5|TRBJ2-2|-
TGTGCTAGTGCCGGGGACTCCCTCGGAACCGGGGAGCTGTTTTTT
CASAGDSLGTGELFF
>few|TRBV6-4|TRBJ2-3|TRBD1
TGTGCCAGCAGCGCGACAGGGGCGTTCTCCACAGATACGCAGTATTTT
CASSATGAFSTDTQYF
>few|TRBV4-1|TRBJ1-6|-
TGCGCCAGCAGCCAAGGGGGTGGTCGGGGGGGTGATTCACCCCTCCACTTT
CASSQGGGRGGDSPLHF
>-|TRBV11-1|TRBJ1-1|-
TGTGCCAGCAAACGGGCCCTCTGGACAGAGAACACTGAAGCTTTCTTT
CASKRALWTENTEAFF
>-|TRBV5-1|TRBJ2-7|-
TGCGCCAGCAGCTTCCAGGGTAACGAGCAGTACTTC
CASSFQGNEQYF
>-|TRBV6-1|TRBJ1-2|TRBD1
TGTGCCAGCAGCTTCCCGGGACAGGGGGCCTATGGCTACACCTTC
CASSFPGQGAYGYTF
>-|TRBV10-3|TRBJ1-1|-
TGTGCCGCCCGAAGAGGGAACACTGAAGCTTTCTTT
CAARRGNTEAFF
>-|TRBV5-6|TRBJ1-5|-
TGTGCCAGCAGCCCCCGGGGGGGCCACAATCAGCCCCAGCATTTT
CASSPRGGHNQPQHF
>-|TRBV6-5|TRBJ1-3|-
TGTGCCAGCAGTTACTCCGTGGCAGGGGTCGGAAACACCATATATTTT
CASSYSVAGVGNTIYF
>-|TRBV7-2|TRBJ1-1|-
TGTGCCAGCAGCCTGCCGAGTCGGACTGAAGCTTTCTTT
CASSLPSRTEAFF
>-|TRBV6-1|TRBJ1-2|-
TGTGCCAACAGTATCGCGGGCCGGGAGGGCTACACCTTC
CANSIAGREGYTF
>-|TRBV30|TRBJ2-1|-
TGTGCCTGGAGTGCGGGACTCTACAATGAGCAGTTCTTC
CAWSAGLYNEQFF
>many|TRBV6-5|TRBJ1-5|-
TGTGCCAGTCAAACGGGCAATCAGCCCCAGCATTTT
CASQTGNQPQHF
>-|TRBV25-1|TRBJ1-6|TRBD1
TGTGCCAGCAGTAATTTGGGACAGGGTAATTCACCCCTCCACTTT
CASSNLGQGNSPLHF
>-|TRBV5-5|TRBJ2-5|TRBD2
TGTGCCAGCAGCTTGGGGGAGCGGGGGTATCAAGAGACCCAGTACTTC
CASSLGERGYQETQYF
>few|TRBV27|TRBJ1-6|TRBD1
TGTGCCAGCAGTTTAAAGGGACAGGCGAATTCACCCCTCCACTTT
CASSLKGQANSPLHF
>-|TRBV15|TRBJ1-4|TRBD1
TGTGCCACCAGCAGAGGCGGGACAGCGGCAGCTAATGAAAAACTGTTTTTT
CATSRGGTAAANEKLFF
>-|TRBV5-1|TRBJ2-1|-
TGCGCCAGCAGCTTGGGTCAGGGCTCCTACAATGAGCAGTTCTTC
CASSLGQGSYNEQFF
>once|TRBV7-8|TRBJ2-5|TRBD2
TGTGCCAGCAGCTTAGGGGCTAGCGGGGATTGGGAGACCCAGTACTTC
CASSLGASGDWETQYF
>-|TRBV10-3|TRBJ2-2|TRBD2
TGTGCCATCAGTGAGTCAACTAGCGGGGGCCCGAACACCGGGGAGCTGTTTTTT
CAISESTSGGPNTGELFF
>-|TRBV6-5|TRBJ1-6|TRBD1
TGTGCCAGCAGCCTAGGCCAGGGGGGACCCCTCCACTTT
CASSLGQGGPLHF
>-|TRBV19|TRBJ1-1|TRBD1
TGTGCCAGTAGTATCTCCCGGGACAGGGGTGATGACGCTTTCTTT
CASSISRDRGDDAFF
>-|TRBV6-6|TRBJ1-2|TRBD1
TGTGCCAGCAGTTGGGGGGACAGGGCCAACTATGGCTACACCTTC
CASSWGDRANYGYTF
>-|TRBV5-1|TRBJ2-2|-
TGCGCCAGCAGCCGACAGCTATCGAACACCGGGGAGCTGTTTTTT
CASSRQLSNTGELFF
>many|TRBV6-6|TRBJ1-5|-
TGTGCCAGCAGTTACGGGGACATATCTTTCAATCAGCCCCAGCATTTT
CASSYGDISFNQPQHF
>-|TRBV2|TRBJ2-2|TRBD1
TGTGCCAGCAGAGGACAGGGGTACGGGACCGGGGAGCTGTTTTTT
CASRGQGYGTGELFF
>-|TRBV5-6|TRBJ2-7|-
TGTGCCAGCAGCTGGATGACAAATTACGAGCAGTACTTC
CASSWMTNYEQYF
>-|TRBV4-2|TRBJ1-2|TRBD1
TGTGCCAGCAGCCAAGAAGGGAACAGGGGTGATGGCTACACCTTC
CASSQEGNRGDGYTF
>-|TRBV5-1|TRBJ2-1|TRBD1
TGCGCCAGCAGCTTGGAAGGGACAGTGTGGGACAATGAGCAGTTCTTC
CASSLEGTVWDNEQFF
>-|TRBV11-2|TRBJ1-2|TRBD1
TGTGCCAGCAGCTCCATACAGGGGAGGTTCTATGGCTACACCTTC
CASSSIQGRFYGYTF
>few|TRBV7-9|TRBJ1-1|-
TGTGCCAGCGTCCCATCCACAAGGACAAGGATAGGGAACACTGAAGCTTTCTTT
CASVPSTRTRIGNTEAFF
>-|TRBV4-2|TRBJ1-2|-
TGTGCCAGCAGCCAAGGGACCGACAGGAGACTATATGGCTACACCTTC
CASSQGTDRRLYGYTF
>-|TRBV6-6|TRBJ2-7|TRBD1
TGTGCCAGCAGCCCGCCGGGACAGAGACTCGAGCAGTACTTC
CASSPPGQRLEQYF